Below are 24 T cell receptor beta chains sequenced from a single sample in a study of cytomegalovirus exposure and HLA in healthy donors. In the PCR, 60 Vbeta and 13 Jbeta primers were used. Clones were read by immunoSEQ multiplex PCR, and TCRdb kept only the in-frame ones, dropping some. The table records approximately 110,000 clones, approximately 70% of them present only once. The source material was PBMCs. The receptors here all came from a woman in her 30s in good health and CMV-seronegative.

The chain combines TRBV9 with TRBJ2-3; 12 positions match TRBD2. Germline values: CDR1 SGDLS, CDR2 YYNGEE. The ends lost 1 base at V and 6 bases at J; junction bases unmatched: 6. This CDR3 contains 16 residues. CDR3 region: CASSVRGLAGGDTQYF. In nucleotides, the CDR3 is TGTGCCAGCAGCGTACGCGGCCTAGCGGGAGGGGATACGCAGTATTTT. The variable domain in full, with the rest retrieved from reference TRBV9 and TRBJ2-3, is DSGVTQTPKHLITATGQRVTLRCSPRSGDLSVYWYQQSLDQGLQFLIQYYNGEERAKGNILERFSAQQFPDLHSELNLSSLELGDSALYFCASSVRGLAGGDTQYFGPGTRLTVL.

V gene TRBV14 combines with J gene TRBJ2-7; D remains ambiguous. CDR3 length: 14 residues. The germline CDR1 and CDR2 sequences are SGHDN and FVKESK. V was trimmed by 0 bases and J by 1 base, leaving 7 bases between them. The CDR3: CASSQDLRSYEQYF. CDR3 nucleotide sequence: TGTGCCAGCAGCCAAGATCTCAGATCCTACGAGCAGTACTTC.

The chain has TRBV5-8 and TRBJ2-1; a possible D gene is TRBD1 (6 bases). Germline CDR1 SGHTS, CDR2 YDEGEE. The CDR3 runs to 16 residues. The germline V and J ends were trimmed by 4 bases and 2 bases, with 16 bases remaining between them. The CDR3 reads CASSATGTRTYNEQFF. As DNA, the CDR3 is TGTGCCAGCAGCGCTACCGGGACACGGACCTACAATGAGCAGTTCTTC.

This clone showed up just once. This rearrangement joins TRBV27 to TRBJ1-4; D not resolved. V dropped 5 bases and J dropped 7 bases, with 11 bases sitting between them. This CDR3 comprises 13 residues. Germline V gene lookup returns CDR1 MNHEY and CDR2 SMNVEV (reference sequence). The CDR3 region is CASSSGGSEKLFF. CDR3 nucleotides: TGTGCCAGCAGTAGCGGTGGGAGTGAAAAACTGTTTTTT.

The chain couples TRBV27 to TRBJ2-7, with D uncertain. The germline V and J ends were trimmed by 3 bases and 1 base, with 13 bases remaining between them. CDR3 size: 15 residues. Germline lookup yields CDR1 MNHEY and CDR2 SMNVEV (reference sequence). The CDR3, as DNA: TGTGCCAGCAGTTTGGTTCAGTCCGGGTCCTACGAGCAGTACTTC. This sequence encodes CASSLVQSGSYEQYF.

The chain uses TRBV30 and TRBJ2-3, with 11 bases fitting TRBD1. Looked up from germline, CDR1 is GTSNPN and CDR2 is SVGIG (reference sequence). After removal of 1 base from V and 5 bases from J, the junction contained 5 bases not matched to a gene. The CDR3 has 15 amino acids. The CDR3 region is CAWSAGTGGIDTQYF. As DNA, the CDR3 is TGTGCCTGGAGTGCCGGGACAGGGGGGATAGATACGCAGTATTTT.

The rearrangement links TRBV29-1 to TRBJ2-2, with a possible D match to TRBD1 (6 bases). Deletions cut 7 bases from V and 7 bases from J, with 13 bases between. Germline assignment: CDR1 SQVTM and CDR2 ANQGSEA. The length of the CDR3 is 12 residues. CDR3 coding DNA: TGCAGCGCCCTCTACAGGGACGGGGAGCTGTTTTTT. It encodes CSALYRDGELFF.

The chain employs TRBV30 and TRBJ2-3, with D perhaps TRBD2 (5 bases). The germline V gene encodes CDR1 GTSNPN and CDR2 SVGIG (reference sequence). The ends were cut back, 0 bases at V and 6 bases at J, with 16 bases in the middle. The CDR3 runs to 15 residues. The CDR3 loop reads CAWSVSQAPGDTQYF. The CDR3 bases are TGTGCCTGGAGTGTATCCCAGGCCCCGGGGGATACGCAGTATTTT.

This clone was counted between two and nine times. The J gene is TRBJ1-5, the V gene TRBV27; 7 positions agree with TRBD1. From germline, CDR1 is MNHEY and CDR2 SMNVEV (reference sequence). Trimming removed 4 bases from V and 7 bases from J; junction bases left unmatched: 10. This CDR3 has 15 residues. CDR3 nucleotides: TGTGCCAGCAGTTCCTGGGACAGCCTTGGGCAGCCCCAGCATTTT. This gives the protein CASSSWDSLGQPQHF.

This clone was counted a single time. The chain employs TRBV30 and TRBJ2-5, with no clear D. The length of the CDR3 is 11 residues. Germline CDR1 GTSNPN, CDR2 SVGIG (reference sequence). With 2 bases removed from V and 5 bases from J, the gap between germline ends came to 6 bases. This chain's CDR3 is CAWSLRETQYF. The DNA for the CDR3 is TGTGCCTGGAGTCTTCGGGAGACCCAGTACTTC. Looking up the rest from reference TRBV30 and TRBJ2-5 gives the full variable domain: SQTIHQWPATLVQPVGSPLSLECTVEGTSNPNLYWYRQAAGRGLQLLFYSVGIGQISSEVPQNLSASRPQDRQFILSSKKLLLSDSGFYLCAWSLRETQYFGPGTRLLVL.

The J gene is TRBJ1-2, the V gene TRBV6-5; the match to TRBD1 covers 8 bases. Germline lookup yields CDR1 MNHEY and CDR2 SVGAGI. The CDR3 sequence is 14 residues long. V trimming: 0 bases; J trimming: 6 bases; junction bases outside the gene matches: 3. For the CDR3, the DNA is TGTGCCAGCAGTTACTCAGCAGGGGGCAATGGCTACACCTTC. Residues: CASSYSAGGNGYTF.

This clone has more than one count but fewer than ten. The V gene is TRBV4-1, the J gene TRBJ2-1; no firm D call. With 0 bases removed from V and 8 bases from J, the gap between germline ends came to 8 bases. The CDR3 contains 13 residues. Germline V lookup: CDR1 MGHRA, CDR2 YSYEKL. The DNA of the CDR3 is TGCGCCAGCAGCCAAGAACCAGGCTATGAGCAGTTCTTC. This sequence encodes CASSQEPGYEQFF.

The chain employs TRBV18 and TRBJ2-3; D is perhaps TRBD2 (5 bases). This CDR3 contains 13 residues. V lost 8 bases and J lost 2, with 11 bases in between. Germline V CDR1 and CDR2: KGHSH, LQKENI. For the CDR3, the DNA is TGTGCCAGCCACCGGGATTCCACAGATACGCAGTATTTT. This translates into CASHRDSTDTQYF. The whole variable domain, remainder taken from reference TRBV18 and TRBJ2-3, is NAGVMQNPRHLVRRRGQEARLRCSPMKGHSHVYWYRQLPEEGLKFMVYLQKENIIDESGMPKERFSAEFPKEGPSILRIQQVVRGDSAAYFCASHRDSTDTQYFGPGTRLTVL.

The rearrangement joins TRBV6-1 to TRBJ1-4, with 8 bases fitting TRBD1. The junction had 10 bases not matched to a gene; V was cut back by 6 bases and J by 7 bases. This CDR3 contains 15 residues. Looked up from germline, CDR1 is MNHNS and CDR2 is SASEGT. The CDR3 is CASRSGTGPREKLFF. In DNA, the CDR3 is TGTGCCAGCAGGTCCGGGACAGGTCCTCGTGAAAAACTGTTTTTT.

The gene calls are TRBV30 and TRBJ1-1, with unresolved D. Germline values: CDR1 GTSNPN, CDR2 SVGIG (reference sequence). The CDR3 covers 12 residues. Trimming took off 0 bases at V and 7 bases at J, with 9 bases between the two ends. The CDR3 spells CAWSVIHNEAFF. Written as DNA, the CDR3 is TGTGCCTGGAGTGTAATCCACAATGAAGCTTTCTTT.

V is TRBV13 and J is TRBJ2-1, with TRBD2 identical over 12 bases. The CDR3 is 16 residues long. J was trimmed by 9 bases and V by 0 bases; bases with no gene match: 6. Germline CDR1 PRHDT, CDR2 FYEKMQ (reference sequence). The CDR3 bases are TGTGCCAGCAGCTTAGGGACTAGCGGGGGAGGTGCTGAGCAGTTCTTC. Its protein product is CASSLGTSGGGAEQFF.

V is TRBV27 and J is TRBJ2-6; TRBD2 might be the D (6 bases). Germline CDR1 and CDR2: MNHEY and SMNVEV (reference sequence). The CDR3 has 15 residues. V shed 2 bases and J shed 3 bases, with 8 bases lying between them. DNA for the CDR3: TGTGCCAGCAGTTTAGGAGGGTATGGGGCCAACGTCCTGACTTTC. This encodes CASSLGGYGANVLTF.

Regarding this clone: The same CDR3 is also encoded by other DNA sequences in this sample. The chain combines TRBV5-1 with TRBJ2-7, with 7 bases aligning to TRBD1. The germline V gene encodes CDR1 SGHRS and CDR2 YFSETQ. V dropped 5 bases and J dropped 2; count of bases not matched to a gene: 4. The CDR3 length is 13 residues. The CDR3, as DNA: TGCGCCAGCAGTTTAACAGGGGCCTACGAGCAGTACTTC. The encoded protein is CASSLTGAYEQYF.

This chain links TRBV4-2 with TRBJ1-5; TRBD1 agrees at 11 bases. Per the germline V gene, CDR1 is LGHNA and CDR2 is YNFKEQ. Germline trimming cut 2 bases from V and 5 bases from J; bases unmatched to any gene: 2. The CDR3 extends over 15 amino acids. The CDR3 nucleotides read TGTGCCAGCAGCCAAAGGACAGGGGGCCATCAGCCCCAGCATTTT. It specifies CASSQRTGGHQPQHF.

The V and J genes are TRBV7-2 and TRBJ2-2; D remains ambiguous. CDR3 length: 13 residues. CDR1 SGHTA and CDR2 FQGNSA come from the germline V gene. The ends were cut back, 4 bases at V and 2 bases at J, with 5 bases in the middle. The CDR3 DNA reads as TGTGCCAGCAGCTCTCCCAACACCGGGGAGCTGTTTTTT. It specifies CASSSPNTGELFF.

The J gene is TRBJ1-2, the V gene TRBV6-5; TRBD1 matches at 7 bases. The ends lost 5 bases at V and 5 bases at J; junction bases unmatched: 5. Germline CDR1 MNHEY, CDR2 SVGAGI. This CDR3 is built from 13 residues. CDR3: CASSPGTEYGYTF. CDR3 nucleotides: TGTGCCAGCAGTCCCGGGACAGAATATGGCTACACCTTC.

Comments on this clone: Other DNA sequences in the sample encode the same CDR3. As DNA, the CDR3 is TGTGCCAGCAGTTCGGGAGAGACCCAGTACTTC. Residues: CASSSGETQYF. The V call is TRBV6-5, the J call TRBJ2-5; D call uncertain. Germline-derived CDR1 and CDR2 are MNHEY and SVGAGI. The length of the CDR3 is 11 residues. V was shortened by 4 bases and J by 4 bases, with 4 bases between the two germline ends.

This clone was picked up a small number of times. The rearrangement links TRBV2 to TRBJ2-3, with 10 bases lining up with TRBD2. CDR3 length: 15 residues. Germline values: CDR1 SNHLY, CDR2 FYNNEI. J lost 2 bases, V lost 6 bases, and 5 bases had no gene match. CDR3 nucleotides: TGTGCCAGCAGCCGCGGACTAGCGGACACAGATACGCAGTATTTT. This codes for CASSRGLADTDTQYF.

V is TRBV30 and J is TRBJ2-1, with D hard to call. The CDR3 consists of 15 residues. V dropped 5 bases and J dropped 2 bases, with 16 bases sitting between them. Per the germline V gene, CDR1 is GTSNPN and CDR2 is SVGIG (reference sequence). CDR3: CAWATPSQPYNEQFF. DNA for the CDR3: TGTGCCTGGGCTACTCCATCCCAACCCTACAATGAGCAGTTCTTC.